This T cell receptor (beta chain) is drawn from a study of shared clonotypes between healthy human individuals. The study drew its donors from healthy HIV-negative adults without recent acute infections or vaccinations. A split of CD4+ cells into CD45RA+ naive and CD45RA-negative memory subsets was performed. Each subset's genomic DNA was split evenly across several immunoSEQ plates. Data came from immunoSEQ multiplex PCR; TCRdb stores just in-frame clones and leaves some out. The table has 2,500,000 or so clones, approximately 94% seen once. The TCR sequence derives from a man aged 18-30 years in good health. Some clones in this sample may be carry-over from other donors' samples. Input material: naive CD4+ T cells from PBMCs. The subset denotes: CD45RA+ positively selected.

CDR3 sequence reads: CATRGGSTDTQYF. The CDR3, as DNA: TGTGCCACTCGGGGCGGGAGCACAGATACGCAGTATTTT. The chain carries TRBV6-6 and TRBJ2-3; D might be TRBD1 or TRBD2, each matching 5 bases. Germline V gene sequence: CDR1 MNHNY, CDR2 SVGAGI (reference sequence). V lost 10 bases and J 0 bases, leaving 11 bases between the germline ends. CDR3 length: 13 residues.